These 21 T cell receptor beta chains were all obtained from the same sample, sequenced in a study of blood T cell repertoires in COVID-19. Produced via immunoSEQ multiplex PCR; TCRdb's table is partial and in-frame only. The data show more than 200,000 clones, with 80% to 90% seen just once and approximately 2% held by the top ten. The sequenced sample consisted of peripheral blood. All receptors come from a young man with active or convalescent COVID-19.

The chain recombines TRBV19 with TRBJ1-1, with a tentative D call TRBD1 (6 bases). Germline assignment: CDR1 LNHDA and CDR2 SQIVND (reference sequence). Trimming stripped 3 bases from V and 1 base from J, with 24 bases between. The CDR3 length is 19 residues. CDR3 sequence (DNA): TGTGCCAGTAGTATCGAACAGGGAAGTGCGATGACCGAGAACACTGAAGCTTTCTTT. The encoded protein is CASSIEQGSAMTENTEAFF.

The genes are TRBV27 and TRBJ1-6, with no clear D. Trimming pared 2 bases from V and 2 bases from J, leaving 13 bases between. CDR3 length equals 17 residues. Germline V CDR1 and CDR2: MNHEY, SMNVEV (reference sequence). In DNA, the CDR3 is TGTGCCAGCAGTTTACCCCCGGTCAGGACCTATAATTCACCCCTCCACTTT. It translates to CASSLPPVRTYNSPLHF.

The rearrangement links TRBV6-4 to TRBJ2-7; TRBD2 is a possible D gene (6 bases). Trimming left V 5 bases short and J 0 bases short, with 14 bases between. The length of the CDR3 is 15 residues. Germline CDR1 is MRHNA and CDR2 is SNTAGT. CDR3 nucleotides: TGTGCCAGCAGTACATCTGGCGGGGCCTCCTACGAGCAGTACTTC. Its protein product is CASSTSGGASYEQYF.

This clone turned up a few times. The gene calls are TRBV5-1 and TRBJ2-1; TRBD1 aligns across 11 bases. The V segment lost 4 bases and the J segment 6 bases; nucleotides outside the gene matches: 9. Germline CDR1 reads SGHRS; CDR2 reads YFSETQ. The CDR3 runs to 16 residues. The CDR3 coding sequence is TGCGCCAGCAGCGCGGTGGACAGGGGGCTTTCCAATGAGCAGTTCTTC. Amino acids: CASSAVDRGLSNEQFF.

V usage is TRBV9 and J usage is TRBJ2-1, with D possibly TRBD2 on 6 matching bases. The length of the CDR3 is 12 residues. CDR1 is SGDLS and CDR2 is YYNGEE in the germline V gene. Trimming shortened V by 0 bases and J by 10 bases, and 8 bases separated the two germline ends. CDR3 sequence reads: CASSVGSGEQFF. The CDR3 region has the DNA TGTGCCAGCAGCGTAGGTAGCGGCGAGCAGTTCTTC. The entire variable domain, with the rest obtained from reference TRBV9 and TRBJ2-1, is as follows: DSGVTQTPKHLITATGQRVTLRCSPRSGDLSVYWYQQSLDQGLQFLIQYYNGEERAKGNILERFSAQQFPDLHSELNLSSLELGDSALYFCASSVGSGEQFFGPGTRLTVL.

This chain's CDR3 is CASSVRLAGDTQYF. CDR3 coding DNA: TGTGCCAGCAGCGTTCGACTAGCGGGGGATACGCAGTATTTT. This chain joins TRBV9 and TRBJ2-3, with TRBD2 matching 11 bases. In germline, CDR1 is SGDLS, CDR2 YYNGEE. The ends lost 2 bases at V and 6 bases at J; junction bases unmatched: 2. The CDR3 is made up of 14 amino acids.

V usage is TRBV5-6 and J usage is TRBJ2-7; TRBD1 might be the D (6 bases). Trimming stripped 3 bases from V and 3 bases from J, with 16 bases between. The V gene's germline CDR1 is SGHDT and CDR2 YYEEEE. The CDR3 has 15 residues. For the CDR3, the DNA is TGTGCCAGCAGCTCATCCCGGGACAATCGCTACGAGCAGTACTTC. It codes for CASSSSRDNRYEQYF.

The chain joins TRBV6-5 to TRBJ1-2; perhaps TRBD1 as D (6 bases). Deletions cut 5 bases from V and 4 bases from J, with 11 bases between. Per germline, CDR1 MNHEY and CDR2 SVGAGI. This CDR3 is 13 amino acids long. The CDR3 nucleotides are TGTGCCAGCAGTAGCAGGGGCGGCTATGGCTACACCTTC. Translated: CASSSRGGYGYTF.

The chain uses TRBV6-6 and TRBJ2-1; 10 bases align to TRBD1. Germline trimming cut 7 bases from V and 8 bases from J; bases unmatched to any gene: 2. Germline-derived CDR1 and CDR2 are MNHNY and SVGAGI (reference sequence). This CDR3 has 12 residues. The CDR3 loop reads CASKTGGDEQFF. The CDR3, as DNA: TGTGCCAGCAAGACAGGGGGCGATGAGCAGTTCTTC.

The chain has TRBV9 and TRBJ2-5, with 7 bases identical to TRBD2. The V segment lost 4 bases and the J segment 9 bases; nucleotides outside the gene matches: 6. Germline V gene data show CDR1 as SGDLS and CDR2 as YYNGEE. The CDR3 is 12 residues long. CDR3 amino acids: CASSPGRGAQYF. As DNA, the CDR3 is TGTGCCAGCAGCCCTGGACGGGGGGCCCAGTACTTC.

The V call is TRBV28, the J call TRBJ1-2, with 8 positions matching TRBD1. J lost 4 bases, V lost 6 bases, and 16 bases had no gene match. Germline CDR1 MDHEN, CDR2 SYDVKM. The CDR3 has 17 amino acids. CDR3: CASSPLARRQGRYGYTF. The CDR3 region has the DNA TGTGCCAGCAGCCCCTTAGCGCGGAGACAGGGGCGCTATGGCTACACCTTC.

A single count supports this clone. This chain uses TRBV5-1 with TRBJ2-3, with D possibly being TRBD2 (7 bases). The CDR3 is 15 residues long. The germline CDR1 and CDR2 sequences are SGHRS and YFSETQ. Trimming stripped 5 bases from V and 1 base from J, with 14 bases between. DNA of the CDR3: TGCGCCAGCAGAACTCGGGGGGCAGGCACAGATACGCAGTATTTT. It codes for CASRTRGAGTDTQYF.

V gene TRBV5-6 combines with J gene TRBJ1-1; TRBD1 matches 8 bases. After removal of 4 bases from V and 3 bases from J, the junction contained 5 bases not matched to a gene. Germline lookup yields CDR1 SGHDT and CDR2 YYEEEE. This CDR3 is 14 amino acids long. CDR3 sequence (DNA): TGTGCCAGCAGCACCTGGACAGGGCACACTGAAGCTTTCTTT. This encodes CASSTWTGHTEAFF.

This clone was seen once. Distinct nucleotide sequences in the sample also encode this CDR3. The chain combines TRBV20-1 with TRBJ2-2; TRBD1 is a possible D gene (5 bases). V lost 3 bases and J lost 7, with 6 bases in between. This CDR3 is built from 11 residues. Germline assignment: CDR1 DFQATT and CDR2 SNEGSKA (reference sequence). The CDR3 sequence: CSASRVGELFF. The CDR3 bases are TGCAGTGCTAGCAGGGTCGGGGAGCTGTTTTTT.

This chain links TRBV6-6 with TRBJ2-5, with 9 bases that match TRBD1. The CDR3 has 15 residues. Germline lookup yields CDR1 MNHNY and CDR2 SVGAGI (reference sequence). Trimming at V came to 0 bases and at J to 5 bases, leaving 4 bases not matched to a gene. CDR3 residues: CASSYSTGGHETQYF. In nucleotides, the CDR3 is TGTGCCAGCAGTTACTCGACAGGGGGACATGAGACCCAGTACTTC.

In DNA form, the CDR3 reads TGCGCCAGCAGTTGGGGCCCAAGCTCCTACAATGAGCAGTTCTTC. Translation: CASSWGPSSYNEQFF. The rearrangement joins TRBV5-1 to TRBJ2-1; D possibly corresponds to TRBD1 (5 bases). Germline values: CDR1 SGHRS, CDR2 YFSETQ. The CDR3 runs to 15 residues. Trimming pared 5 bases from V and 0 bases from J, leaving 12 bases between.

The chain links TRBV7-9 to TRBJ2-3, with a possible D match to TRBD2 (6 bases). The CDR3 has 13 amino acids. V was trimmed by 10 bases and J by 2 bases, leaving 13 bases between them. Germline lookup yields CDR1 SEHNR and CDR2 FQNEAQ (reference sequence). CDR3 residues: CATSSGYTDTQYF. CDR3 nucleotides: TGTGCCACAAGTAGCGGCTACACAGATACGCAGTATTTT.

The rearrangement links TRBV19 to TRBJ1-4; the D gene is possibly TRBD1 (5 bases). V was cut by 3 bases and J by 7 bases, with 12 bases left in between. This CDR3 spans 14 amino acids. The germline V gene has CDR1 LNHDA and CDR2 SQIVND (reference sequence). The CDR3 spells CASSIRQGSEKLFF. The CDR3 region has the DNA TGTGCCAGTAGTATCCGCCAGGGTAGTGAAAAACTGTTTTTT.

This chain links TRBV5-1 with TRBJ2-5; the D is unclear. From germline, CDR1 is SGHRS and CDR2 YFSETQ. The CDR3 runs 14 residues. V was shortened by 0 bases and J by 5 bases, with 11 bases between the two germline ends. The CDR3 region is CASSLAAGTETQYF. In nucleotides, the CDR3 is TGCGCCAGCAGCTTGGCGGCAGGTACGGAGACCCAGTACTTC.

The gene calls are TRBV25-1 and TRBJ1-2; tentative D call: TRBD1 (6 bases). V was cut by 7 bases and J by 4 bases, with 13 bases left in between. Looked up from germline, CDR1 is MGHDK and CDR2 is SYGVNS. The CDR3 has 13 amino acids. The CDR3: CASIAGEGYGYTF. The CDR3 region has the DNA TGTGCCAGCATCGCAGGGGAAGGCTATGGCTACACCTTC.

This clone was seen once. The chain is built from TRBV3-1 (or the pseudogene TRBV3-2) and TRBJ1-2, with no clear D. CDR3 length: 14 amino acids. Deletions cut 0 bases from V and 6 bases from J, with 11 bases between. Germline CDR1 LGHDT, CDR2 YNNKEL (reference sequence). The DNA for the CDR3 is TGTGCCAGCAGCCAAGACCCCCCGGAGGATGGCTACACCTTC. Its translation: CASSQDPPEDGYTF.